A selection of T cell receptor beta chains follows, all from one sample in a study of shared clonotypes between healthy human individuals. Data came from immunoSEQ multiplex PCR; TCRdb stores just in-frame clones and leaves some out. The sample records millions of clones, around nine tenths being singletons. Sequencing input: naive CD4+ T cells sorted from blood. The receptor source for this set is a man aged 18 to 29 in good health. The CDR3 runs from the conserved cysteine through the conserved F or W. The D gene is left open where the match is weak. The listing skips clone size in some rows; elsewhere it reads once, few, many or a size class.

J gene | D gene | clone size | V gene | CDR3 protein | CDR3 DNA
TRBJ2-7 | TRBD1 | once | TRBV14 | CASSHQVGTGTYEQYF | TGTGCCAGCAGCCACCAAGTTGGGACAGGGACGTACGAGCAGTACTTC
TRBJ2-3 | NA | NA | TRBV5-1 | CASSLGGGGTDTQYF | TGCGCCAGCAGCTTGGGTGGCGGGGGCACAGATACGCAGTATTTT
TRBJ2-3 | NA | NA | TRBV6-4 | CASSDRGANTDTQYF | TGTGCCAGCAGTGACCGGGGGGCGAACACAGATACGCAGTATTTT
TRBJ2-7 | TRBD2 | few | TRBV7-6 | CASSSPTSSYEQYF | TGTGCCAGCAGCTCCCCGACTAGCAGCTACGAGCAGTACTTC
TRBJ2-7 | TRBD1 | NA | TRBV18 | CASSPGTGGGEQYF | TGTGCCAGCTCACCAGGGACAGGGGGCGGCGAGCAGTACTTC
TRBJ2-1 | NA | NA | TRBV10-3 | CAISGQMVVNEQFF | TGTGCCATCAGTGGGCAGATGGTGGTCAATGAGCAGTTCTTC
TRBJ2-5 | TRBD2 | NA | TRBV5-1 | CASRSGTSGRAVGQETQYF | TGCGCCAGCAGGTCCGGGACTAGCGGGAGGGCCGTTGGTCAAGAGACCCAGTACTTC
TRBJ2-3 | NA | NA | TRBV28 | CASSRRDTQYF | TGTGCCAGCAGCCGGAGGGATACGCAGTATTTT
TRBJ2-5 | TRBD1 | once | TRBV7-2 | CASSPGQGMETQYF | TGTGCCAGCAGCCCGGGACAGGGGATGGAGACCCAGTACTTC
TRBJ1-2 | NA | NA | TRBV5-6 | CASSLLGRVNYGYTF | TGTGCCAGCAGCTTGCTAGGCAGGGTTAACTATGGCTACACCTTC
TRBJ2-2 | NA | NA | TRBV5-1 | CASSLAGSNFATGELFF | TGCGCCAGCAGCTTGGCCGGGTCCAACTTTGCCACCGGGGAGCTGTTTTTT
TRBJ2-7 | NA | NA | TRBV18 | CASSPGTGVKYEQYF | TGTGCCAGCTCACCCGGGACTGGAGTAAAGTACGAGCAGTACTTC
TRBJ2-1 | NA | NA | TRBV7-9 | CASSPRLTYNEQFF | TGTGCCAGCAGCCCCAGGCTTACCTACAATGAGCAGTTCTTC
TRBJ2-7 | TRBD1 | once | TRBV30 | CAWSVGGQIYEQYF | TGTGCCTGGAGTGTAGGGGGACAGATTTACGAGCAGTACTTC
TRBJ1-1 | NA | NA | TRBV11-3 | CASSEGGSTEAFF | TGTGCCAGCAGCGAGGGGGGGTCCACTGAAGCTTTCTTT
TRBJ1-3 | TRBD1 | NA | TRBV6-1 | CASTQGDSGNTIYF | TGTGCCAGCACCCAGGGGGACTCCGGAAACACCATATATTTT
TRBJ2-1 | TRBD2 | NA | TRBV25-1 | CASSENSGRVYNEQFF | TGTGCCAGCAGTGAAAATAGCGGGAGGGTCTACAATGAGCAGTTCTTC
TRBJ1-1 | TRBD1 | once | TRBV5-5 | CASSPRGQGAEAFF | TGTGCCAGCAGCCCTCGGGGACAGGGGGCTGAAGCTTTCTTT
TRBJ2-7 | NA | NA | TRBV28 | CASSLAATYEQYF | TGTGCCAGCAGTTTAGCGGCAACATACGAGCAGTACTTC
TRBJ1-6 | TRBD1 | once | TRBV7-6 | CASSLAKSGQGNSPLHF | TGTGCCAGCAGCTTAGCGAAATCAGGACAGGGTAATTCACCCCTCCACTTT
TRBJ2-2 | NA | NA | TRBV10-3 | CAIAREEGNSGELFF | TGTGCCATCGCTAGGGAGGAGGGTAATTCCGGGGAGCTGTTTTTT
TRBJ2-7 | NA | once | TRBV30 | CAWSFRAPGPRAYEQYF | TGTGCCTGGAGTTTTAGGGCTCCCGGACCCCGAGCTTACGAGCAGTACTTC
TRBJ1-2 | TRBD1 | once | TRBV30 | CAAGGQGARGYTF | TGTGCCGCGGGGGGACAGGGGGCGCGTGGCTACACCTTC